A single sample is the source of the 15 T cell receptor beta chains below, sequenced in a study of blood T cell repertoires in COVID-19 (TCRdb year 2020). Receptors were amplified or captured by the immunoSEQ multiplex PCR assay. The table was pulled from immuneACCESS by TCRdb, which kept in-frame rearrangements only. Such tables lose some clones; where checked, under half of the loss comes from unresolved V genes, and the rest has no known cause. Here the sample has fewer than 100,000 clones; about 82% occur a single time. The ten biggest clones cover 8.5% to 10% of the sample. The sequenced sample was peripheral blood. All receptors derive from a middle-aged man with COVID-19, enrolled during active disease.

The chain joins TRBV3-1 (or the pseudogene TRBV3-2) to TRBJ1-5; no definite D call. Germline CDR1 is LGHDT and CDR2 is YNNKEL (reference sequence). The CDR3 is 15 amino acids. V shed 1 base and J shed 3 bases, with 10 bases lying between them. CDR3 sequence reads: CASSQGLEPNQPQHF. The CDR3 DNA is TGTGCCAGCAGCCAAGGCCTGGAGCCCAATCAGCCCCAGCATTTT.

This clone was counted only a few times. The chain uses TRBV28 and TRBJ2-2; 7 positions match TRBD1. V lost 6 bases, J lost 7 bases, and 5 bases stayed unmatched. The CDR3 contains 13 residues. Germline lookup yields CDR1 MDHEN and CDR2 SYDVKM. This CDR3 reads CASRSGGGGELFF. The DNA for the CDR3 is TGTGCCAGCAGATCAGGGGGTGGCGGGGAGCTGTTTTTT.

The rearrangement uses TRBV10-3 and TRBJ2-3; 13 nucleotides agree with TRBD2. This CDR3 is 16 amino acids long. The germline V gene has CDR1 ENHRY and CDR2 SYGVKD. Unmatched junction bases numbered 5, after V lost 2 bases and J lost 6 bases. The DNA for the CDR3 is TGTGCCATCAGTGAGCCCTTGACTAGCGGGAGGGATACGCAGTATTTT. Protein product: CAISEPLTSGRDTQYF.

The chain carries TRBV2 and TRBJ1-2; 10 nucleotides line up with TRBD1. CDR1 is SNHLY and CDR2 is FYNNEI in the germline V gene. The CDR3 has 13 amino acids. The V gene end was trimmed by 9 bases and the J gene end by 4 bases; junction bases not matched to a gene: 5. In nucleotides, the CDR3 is TGTGCCAGGAAGGGACAGGGGATCTATGGCTACACCTTC. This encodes CARKGQGIYGYTF.

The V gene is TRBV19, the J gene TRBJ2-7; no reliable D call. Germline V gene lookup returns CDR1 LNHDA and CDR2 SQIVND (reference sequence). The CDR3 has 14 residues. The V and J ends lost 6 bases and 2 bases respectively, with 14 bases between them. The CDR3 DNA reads TGTGCCAGTAGCCAGGTATGGGCAACCTACGAGCAGTACTTC. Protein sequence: CASSQVWATYEQYF.

CDR3 bases: TGTGCCAGCAGTCGAGACAGTTTCAGCTACGAGCAGTACTTC. Its protein is CASSRDSFSYEQYF. The J gene is TRBJ2-7, the V gene TRBV5-4, with D possibly being TRBD1 (5 bases). CDR1 is SGHNT, CDR2 YYREEE, per germline (reference sequence). V lost 5 bases and J lost 3, with 15 bases in between. The CDR3 contains 14 residues.

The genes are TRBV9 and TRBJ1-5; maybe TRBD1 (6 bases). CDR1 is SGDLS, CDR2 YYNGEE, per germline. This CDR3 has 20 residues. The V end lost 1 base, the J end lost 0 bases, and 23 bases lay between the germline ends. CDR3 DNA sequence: TGTGCCAGCAGCGTACTGAGTAGTACAGGGATCGAGTTTAGCAATCAGCCCCAGCATTTT. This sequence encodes CASSVLSSTGIEFSNQPQHF.

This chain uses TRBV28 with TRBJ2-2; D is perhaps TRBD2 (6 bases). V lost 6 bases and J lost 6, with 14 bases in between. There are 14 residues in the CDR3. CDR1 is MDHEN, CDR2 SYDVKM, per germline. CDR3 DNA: TGTGCCAGCAGGCGTGGGACTTTTGCCGGGGAGCTGTTTTTT. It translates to CASRRGTFAGELFF.

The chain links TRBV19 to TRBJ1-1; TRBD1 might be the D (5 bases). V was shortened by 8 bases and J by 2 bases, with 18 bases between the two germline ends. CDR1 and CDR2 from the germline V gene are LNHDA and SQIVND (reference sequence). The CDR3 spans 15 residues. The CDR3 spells CASLEIGVGNTEAFF. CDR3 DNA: TGTGCCAGTCTGGAAATAGGGGTGGGTAACACTGAAGCTTTCTTT.

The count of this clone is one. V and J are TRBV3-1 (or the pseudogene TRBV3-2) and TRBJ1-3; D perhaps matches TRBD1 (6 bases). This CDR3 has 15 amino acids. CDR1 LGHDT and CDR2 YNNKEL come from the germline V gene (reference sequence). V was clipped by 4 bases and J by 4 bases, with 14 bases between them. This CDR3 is CASSLTGTYGNTIYF. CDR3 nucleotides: TGTGCCAGCAGCCTAACCGGGACATACGGAAACACCATATATTTT.

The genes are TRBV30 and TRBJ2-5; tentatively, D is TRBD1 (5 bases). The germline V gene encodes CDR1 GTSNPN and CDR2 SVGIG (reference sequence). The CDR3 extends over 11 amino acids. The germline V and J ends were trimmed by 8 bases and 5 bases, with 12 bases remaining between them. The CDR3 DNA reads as TGTGCCCAAGCAGGGCGGGAGACCCAGTACTTC. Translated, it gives CAQAGRETQYF.

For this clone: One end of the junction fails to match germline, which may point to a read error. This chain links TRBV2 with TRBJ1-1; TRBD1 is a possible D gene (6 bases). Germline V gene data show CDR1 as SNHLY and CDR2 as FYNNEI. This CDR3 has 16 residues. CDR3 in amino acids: CASSEATTGLKTEAFF. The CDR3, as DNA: TGTGCCAGCAGTGAAGCTACGACAGGCCTGAAGACTGAAGCTTTCTTT.

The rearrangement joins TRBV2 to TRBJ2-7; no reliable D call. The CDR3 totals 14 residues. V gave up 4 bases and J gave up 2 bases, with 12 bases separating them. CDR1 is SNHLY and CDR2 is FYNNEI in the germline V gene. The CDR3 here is CASSGDTVPYEQYF. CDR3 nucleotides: TGTGCCAGCAGTGGCGACACCGTTCCCTACGAGCAGTACTTC.

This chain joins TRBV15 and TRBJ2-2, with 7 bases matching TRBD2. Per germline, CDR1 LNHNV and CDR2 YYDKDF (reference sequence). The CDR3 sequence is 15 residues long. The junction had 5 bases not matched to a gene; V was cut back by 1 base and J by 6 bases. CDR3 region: CATSRGTGGSGELFF. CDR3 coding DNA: TGTGCCACCAGCAGAGGGACGGGGGGTTCCGGGGAGCTGTTTTTT.

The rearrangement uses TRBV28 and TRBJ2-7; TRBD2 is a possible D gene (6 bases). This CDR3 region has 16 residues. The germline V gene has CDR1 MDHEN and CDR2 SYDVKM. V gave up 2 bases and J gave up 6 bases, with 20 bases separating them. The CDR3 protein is CASSLGGAGFRGEQYF. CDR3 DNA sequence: TGTGCCAGCAGTTTAGGGGGAGCGGGCTTTCGTGGCGAGCAGTACTTC.